This T cell receptor (beta chain) was sequenced in a study of sequential checkpoint blockade in melanoma. Study as a whole: Patients were randomized 1:1 to nivolumab-then-ipilimumab or ipilimumab-then-nivolumab first-line. Maintenance nivolumab came after either treatment sequence.

Measured with immunoSEQ multiplex PCR; TCRdb has only the in-frame clones, and not every one. The table includes roughly 28,000 clones, around 73% detected once. The treatment was: randomized to nivolumab then ipilimumab (arm A) or the reverse (arm B). DNA-damaging chemotherapy had not been given to any patient beforehand. PBMC sorting kept live CD3+CD8+ cells without CD19 or CD56. Germline V gene sequence: CDR1 MNHEY, CDR2 SMNVEV (reference sequence). The CDR3 spans 15 residues. V was shortened by 1 base and J by 5 bases, with 15 bases between the two germline ends. The clonotype comes from a human donor with melanoma. This chain links TRBV27 with TRBJ2-7, with D possibly being TRBD1 (6 bases). Source: CD8+ T cells sorted from blood (inferred from file names), taken from a patient given nivolumab and ipilimumab in sequence. DNA for the CDR3: TGTGCCAGCAGTTTATGGGGGCGGAGCGGCCACGAGCAGTACTTC. It encodes CASSLWGRSGHEQYF.